The 13 T cell receptor beta chains reported below all come from one sample, sequenced in a study of cytotoxic CD8 clonotypes in ibrutinib-treated CLL. The method was immunoSEQ multiplex PCR; TCRdb's version includes in-frame clones alone and lacks a portion of them. The sample contains 35,000 to 50,000 clones, roughly three quarters of which appear only once. The source material was PBMCs, sampled at disease progression, from a patient treated with ibrutinib. The receptor set was obtained from a human donor with chronic lymphocytic leukemia.

This clone is classed as medium-sized. The chain employs TRBV6-1 and TRBJ2-7, with TRBD2 matching 9 bases. CDR1 MNHNS and CDR2 SASEGT come from the germline V gene. V trimming: 2 bases; J trimming: 0 bases; junction bases outside the gene matches: 2. The CDR3 covers 15 residues. The CDR3 bases are TGTGCCAGCAGTGAAAGCGGGGGGAGCTCCTACGAGCAGTACTTC. Protein: CASSESGGSSYEQYF.

This clone has more than one count but fewer than ten. V gene TRBV18 combines with J gene TRBJ2-7, with 7 bases aligning to TRBD1. With V trimmed by 4 bases and J by 3 bases, 6 bases remained unmatched. This CDR3 comprises 14 residues. Germline CDR1 is KGHSH and CDR2 is LQKENI. The CDR3 DNA is TGTGCCAGCTCACAGACAGGGTTGGTCTACGAGCAGTACTTC. Protein: CASSQTGLVYEQYF.

The gene calls are TRBV30 and TRBJ2-6; the D is unclear. Germline V gives CDR1 GTSNPN, CDR2 SVGIG (reference sequence). CDR3 length: 18 amino acids. V dropped 4 bases and J dropped 0 bases, with 19 bases sitting between them. The CDR3 DNA reads TGTGCCTGGAACCCCTCCCGTCTGGCATACTCTGGGGCCAACGTCCTGACTTTC. This gives the protein CAWNPSRLAYSGANVLTF.

The chain employs TRBV15 and TRBJ2-7; unclear D gene. V was clipped by 0 bases and J by 4 bases, with 7 bases between them. In germline, CDR1 is LNHNV, CDR2 YYDKDF (reference sequence). The CDR3 loop spans 13 amino acids. The CDR3 bases are TGTGCCACCAGCAGAGATCTTAGTTACGAGCAGTACTTC. This sequence encodes CATSRDLSYEQYF.

The chain has TRBV19 and TRBJ1-2, with TRBD1 matching 8 bases. The germline V gene has CDR1 LNHDA and CDR2 SQIVND (reference sequence). The CDR3 extends over 13 amino acids. V shed 5 bases and J 8 bases; nucleotides not matched to a gene: 7. The CDR3, as DNA: TGTGCCAGTAGTTTGGGACAGGTGCAGGGCTACACCTTC. This codes for CASSLGQVQGYTF.

The chain is built from TRBV7-2 and TRBJ1-1; D possibly corresponds to TRBD1 (6 bases). Germline V gives CDR1 SGHTA, CDR2 FQGNSA. The V end was cut by 5 bases, the J end by 2 bases, with 9 bases between. This CDR3 spans 13 amino acids. Here the CDR3 DNA reads TGTGCCAGCAGCGGACAGCACAACACTGAAGCTTTCTTT. The encoded protein is CASSGQHNTEAFF.

The chain uses TRBV4-1 and TRBJ1-5; D gene unclear. This CDR3 region has 13 residues. The V end was cut by 1 base, the J end by 9 bases, with 10 bases between. The germline V gene has CDR1 MGHRA and CDR2 YSYEKL. CDR3 protein: CASSQVTETPQHF. The CDR3 DNA sequence: TGCGCCAGCAGCCAAGTAACGGAAACGCCCCAGCATTTT.

The chain combines TRBV25-1 with TRBJ2-1; 10 bases match TRBD1. The V and J ends lost 4 bases and 6 bases, in that order; junction bases with no gene match: 3. CDR1 MGHDK and CDR2 SYGVNS come from the germline V gene. CDR3 length equals 14 residues. The chain's CDR3 is CASSGRTGGNEQFF. The CDR3 nucleotides read TGTGCCAGCAGTGGCCGGACAGGGGGCAATGAGCAGTTCTTC.

The chain couples TRBV2 to TRBJ1-5, with D unresolved. Germline V gene sequence: CDR1 SNHLY, CDR2 FYNNEI. Trimming removed 7 bases at V and 0 bases at J, with 19 bases between. This CDR3 is built from 17 residues. CDR3 region: CASTETRTVNSNQPQHF. CDR3 bases: TGTGCCAGCACCGAAACTAGGACGGTCAATAGCAATCAGCCCCAGCATTTT.

This chain links TRBV12-2 with TRBJ1-4. TRBV12-2 is recorded as a pseudogene. The CDR3 sequence is 17 residues long. The DNA for the CDR3 is TGTGCAAGTCGCTTAGGGCTTTGGTGGGTGCTGAATGAAAAACTGTTTTTT. Residues: CASRLGLWWVLNEKLFF.

The table lists this clone with a few counts. The chain has TRBV4-2 and TRBJ1-1; no clear D. Deletions cut 1 base from V and 6 bases from J, with 9 bases between. CDR1 is LGHNA, CDR2 YNFKEQ, per germline. The CDR3 has 13 residues. In DNA, the CDR3 is TGTGCCAGCAGCCAAGCCCGACTATCTGAAGCTTTCTTT. Its protein product is CASSQARLSEAFF.

This clone occurred a few times. The chain recombines TRBV2 with TRBJ2-7; a weak D match, TRBD2 (6 bases). The CDR3 totals 12 residues. The V gene's germline CDR1 is SNHLY and CDR2 FYNNEI. The V end lost 7 bases, the J end lost 6 bases, and 13 bases lay between the germline ends. The DNA of the CDR3 is TGTGCCAGCAATGGCGGGGAACGCGAGCAGTACTTC. It translates to CASNGGEREQYF.

This sequence joins TRBV6-1 and TRBJ1-2; D unresolved. Germline V gives CDR1 MNHNS, CDR2 SASEGT. V lost 2 bases and J 4 bases, leaving 14 bases between the germline ends. This CDR3 is built from 15 residues. CDR3 loop: CASSEPGSAVYGYTF. Written as DNA, the CDR3 is TGTGCCAGCAGTGAACCTGGCTCAGCTGTCTATGGCTACACCTTC.